These T cell receptor beta chains were read from a single sample in a study of PD-L1 blockade in urothelial cancer. Profiling relied on immunoSEQ multiplex PCR, and the TCRdb table lists in-frame clones only, not all of them. The sample records about 91,000 clones, 90% being singletons. Sequenced here: PBMCs, sampled around atezolizumab (anti-PD-L1) treatment. The receptors stem from a man aged 60-69 years with urothelial cancer. Each CDR3 is given with its conserved first and last residue. A D gene is named only where the DNA matches it firmly. Only part of the rows carry a size: once, few, many, or a class if the clone is expanded.

>TRBJ1-2|TRBV5-6|-|TRBD1
CASSLRTGGGYGYTF
TGTGCCAGCAGCCTTAGGACAGGGGGCGGCTATGGCTACACCTTC
>TRBJ2-7|TRBV7-2|-|TRBD1
CASSPRQGVGEQYF
TGTGCCAGCAGCCCACGACAGGGGGTTGGGGAGCAGTACTTC
>TRBJ2-7|TRBV7-2|-|TRBD2
CASSLALAGVYEQYF
TGTGCCAGCAGCTTGGCACTAGCGGGAGTTTACGAGCAGTACTTC
>TRBJ1-1|TRBV4-3|-|TRBD1
CANGTGLMNTEAFF
TGCGCCAACGGGACAGGCCTGATGAACACTGAAGCTTTCTTT
>TRBJ2-5|TRBV7-7|-|TRBD2
CASSKRTSGEGETQYF
TGTGCCAGCAGCAAACGGACTAGCGGGGAGGGAGAGACCCAGTACTTC
>TRBJ2-2|TRBV9|-|TRBD1
CASSFTGGTGELFF
TGTGCCAGCAGCTTTACAGGGGGCACCGGGGAGCTGTTTTTT
>TRBJ1-5|TRBV7-9|-|-
CASSVNTGNQPQHF
TGTGCCAGCAGCGTGAATACGGGCAATCAGCCCCAGCATTTT
>TRBJ1-5|TRBV19|-|-
CASSIRLGQINQPQHF
TGTGCCAGTAGTATTCGCCTTGGACAGATAAATCAGCCCCAGCATTTT
>TRBJ2-1|TRBV4-1|-|TRBD2
CASSRGPVGAGGPSSYNEQFF
TGCGCCAGCAGCCGCGGGCCTGTAGGGGCGGGGGGCCCTTCCAGCTACAATGAGCAGTTCTTC
>TRBJ2-7|TRBV5-4|-|-
CASSIHSYEQYF
TGTGCCAGCAGCATCCACTCCTACGAGCAGTACTTC
>TRBJ1-3|TRBV6-1|-|-
CASSDTGSVNTIYF
TGTGCCAGCAGCGATACAGGGTCTGTAAACACCATATATTTT
>TRBJ2-5|TRBV10-3|-|-
CAISESDSIQETQYF
TGTGCCATCAGTGAGTCGGACAGCATACAAGAGACCCAGTACTTC
>TRBJ2-5|TRBV5-4|-|-
CASSSTGEGQETQYF
TGTGCCAGCAGCTCGACAGGGGAGGGGCAAGAGACCCAGTACTTC
>TRBJ1-1|TRBV5-5|-|TRBD1
CASSSGGTVNTEAFF
TGTGCCAGCAGCTCGGGGGGGACAGTGAACACTGAAGCTTTCTTT
>TRBJ2-6|TRBV25-1|-|-
CASSEYGGRGSGANVLTF
TGTGCCAGCAGTGAATACGGGGGTCGGGGCTCTGGGGCCAACGTCCTGACTTTC
>TRBJ2-1|TRBV9|-|-
CASSGGTLSYNEQFF
TGTGCCAGCAGCGGTGGGACTTTGTCCTACAATGAGCAGTTCTTC
>TRBJ2-2|TRBV4-3|once|-
CASSHSGGGNTGELFF
TGCGCCAGCAGCCACTCCGGTGGGGGCAATACCGGGGAGCTGTTTTTT
>TRBJ2-7|TRBV6-4|-|-
CASSDVAIPRYRKSSYEQYF
TGTGCCAGCAGTGATGTGGCAATCCCACGATACAGGAAGAGCTCCTACGAGCAGTACTTC
>TRBJ2-7|TRBV7-6|-|TRBD1
CASSLTSRDRVHWGEQYF
TGTGCCAGCAGCTTAACGTCCCGGGACAGGGTCCATTGGGGCGAGCAGTACTTC
>TRBJ2-7|TRBV6-1|-|-
CASLRGSQSSYEQYF
TGTGCCAGTCTCCGGGGTAGCCAGAGCTCCTACGAGCAGTACTTC
>TRBJ2-7|TRBV7-2|-|TRBD2
CASSFSGRNSYEQYF
TGTGCCAGCAGCTTTAGCGGGAGGAACTCCTACGAGCAGTACTTC
>TRBJ2-7|TRBV7-8|-|TRBD2
CASSLTSGDYEQYF
TGTGCCAGCAGCTTAACTAGCGGGGACTACGAGCAGTACTTC
>TRBJ2-3|TRBV9|few|TRBD2
CASSNPSGGATDTQYF
TGTGCCAGCAGCAACCCTAGCGGGGGGGCAACAGATACGCAGTATTTT
>TRBJ2-3|TRBV4-3|-|TRBD1
CASSQEVVTGGTDTQYF
TGCGCCAGCAGCCAAGAGGTGGTGACAGGGGGGACAGATACGCAGTATTTT
>TRBJ2-7|TRBV5-4|-|TRBD1
CASSSSSTGGHEQYF
TGTGCCAGCAGCTCGAGTTCGACAGGGGGACACGAGCAGTACTTC
>TRBJ1-3|TRBV28|-|TRBD1
CASSFWAGQGQGGTIYF
TGTGCCAGCAGTTTTTGGGCCGGACAGGGGCAAGGGGGCACCATATATTTT
>TRBJ2-3|TRBV5-4|-|TRBD2
CASSYRTSGADTQYF
TGTGCCAGCAGCTACAGGACTAGCGGGGCGGATACGCAGTATTTT
>TRBJ2-7|TRBV27|-|TRBD2
CASSYISGGGEQYF
TGTGCCAGCAGTTACATTAGCGGGGGAGGCGAGCAGTACTTC
>TRBJ2-3|TRBV6-4|-|TRBD1
CASSDARGHDTQYF
TGTGCCAGCAGTGACGCCAGGGGGCATGATACGCAGTATTTT
>TRBJ2-7|TRBV7-2|-|TRBD1
CASSLSSAQGYEQYF
TGTGCCAGCAGCTTATCGTCTGCACAGGGGTACGAGCAGTACTTC
>TRBJ2-2|TRBV19|-|TRBD2
CASSIQSGGPGELFF
TGTGCCAGTAGTATCCAGAGCGGGGGGCCCGGGGAGCTGTTTTTT
>TRBJ2-3|TRBV7-8|once|-
CASSLVQRVGDTQYF
TGTGCCAGCAGCTTAGTGCAGCGGGTGGGAGATACGCAGTATTTT
>TRBJ2-7|TRBV29-1|-|TRBD2
CSALAGGTYEQYF
TGCAGCGCCCTAGCGGGAGGAACCTACGAGCAGTACTTC
>TRBJ2-3|TRBV4-3|-|TRBD2
CASSLLERDPAQYF
TGCGCCAGCAGTCTACTCGAGCGGGATCCAGCGCAGTATTTT
>TRBJ1-1|TRBV6-1|-|-
CASSYTGGNTEAFF
TGTGCCAGCTCATATACCGGGGGTAACACTGAAGCTTTCTTT
>TRBJ1-2|TRBV12-2|-|-
CASRSRDRGHYGYTF
TGTGCAAGTCGCTCCCGGGACAGGGGGCACTATGGCTACACCTTC
>TRBJ2-1|TRBV9|once|-
CASSKGGEGYNEQFF
TGTGCCAGCAGCAAAGGGGGGGAGGGGTACAATGAGCAGTTCTTC
>TRBJ2-1|TRBV9|-|TRBD2
CASSVGLTSGYNEQFF
TGTGCCAGCAGCGTAGGTCTTACTAGCGGATACAATGAGCAGTTCTTC
>TRBJ2-4|TRBV9|-|-
CASSVDPGKNIQYF
TGTGCCAGCAGCGTAGACCCAGGAAAAAACATTCAGTACTTC
>TRBJ2-5|TRBV7-8|-|TRBD1
CASSHRGYQETQYF
TGTGCCAGCAGCCACAGGGGGTACCAAGAGACCCAGTACTTC
>TRBJ2-7|TRBV29-1|-|TRBD1
CSVRLSGTGGGQQYF
TGCAGCGTCCGACTCTCCGGGACAGGGGGTGGCCAGCAGTACTTC
>TRBJ2-5|TRBV18|-|TRBD1
CASSPPGQVLARIQETQYF
TGTGCCAGCTCACCACCGGGACAGGTCCTTGCCCGTATCCAAGAGACCCAGTACTTC
>TRBJ2-1|TRBV4-2|-|TRBD1
CASSQDLYGDRDGNEQFF
TGTGCCAGCAGCCAAGATCTCTATGGGGACAGGGACGGGAATGAGCAGTTCTTC
>TRBJ2-2|TRBV11-1|-|TRBD1
CASSLGTGAGELFF
TGTGCCAGCAGCTTAGGGACAGGGGCCGGGGAGCTGTTTTTT
>TRBJ1-6|TRBV5-4|-|TRBD1
CASSLDTGGAGYNSPLHF
TGTGCCAGCAGCTTGGATACAGGGGGCGCCGGTTATAATTCACCCCTCCACTTT
>TRBJ2-3|TRBV7-9|-|TRBD2
CASSSPTSGTDTQYF
TGTGCCAGCAGCTCACCGACTAGCGGAACAGATACGCAGTATTTT
>TRBJ1-5|TRBV14|-|-
CASRIKDSCDSNQPQHF
TGTGCCAGCAGGATAAAAGACAGCTGTGATAGCAATCAGCCCCAGCATTTT
>TRBJ1-3|TRBV2|-|TRBD1
CASSGRTGRSGNTIYF
TGTGCCAGCAGTGGCAGGACAGGGCGCTCTGGAAACACCATATATTTT
>TRBJ2-3|TRBV7-9|-|TRBD2
CASTQFSGLAASTDTQYF
TGTGCCAGCACACAATTTTCTGGACTAGCGGCTAGCACAGATACGCAGTATTTT
>TRBJ2-5|TRBV10-1|-|-
CASSETPFGTQYF
TGCGCCAGCAGTGAGACCCCCTTCGGGACCCAGTACTTC
>TRBJ2-1|TRBV30|-|TRBD2
CAWKGLAGAYNEQFF
TGTGCCTGGAAAGGCCTAGCGGGGGCCTACAATGAGCAGTTCTTC
>TRBJ2-1|TRBV7-7|-|TRBD1
CASSPGTADNEQFF
TGTGCCAGCAGCCCCGGGACAGCCGACAATGAGCAGTTCTTC
>TRBJ2-4|TRBV5-4|-|-
CASSGGGAKNIQYF
TGTGCCAGCAGCGGCGGTGGGGCCAAAAACATTCAGTACTTC
>TRBJ1-1|TRBV7-9|-|-
CASSLGGGTEAFF
TGTGCCAGCAGCTTGGGAGGGGGCACTGAAGCTTTCTTT
>TRBJ2-1|TRBV6-7|-|TRBD2
CASSYPRLSGRFNEQFF
TGTGCCAGCAGTTACCCCCGGTTAAGCGGGAGATTCAATGAGCAGTTCTTC
>TRBJ2-3|TRBV9|few|TRBD2
CASSVEASGSTDTQYF
TGTGCCAGCAGCGTAGAGGCTAGCGGCAGCACAGATACGCAGTATTTT
>TRBJ2-7|TRBV6-5|-|TRBD1
CASRPTGGPAQYF
TGTGCCAGCAGGCCGACAGGGGGCCCGGCGCAGTACTTC
>TRBJ2-3|TRBV5-1|once|TRBD1
CASSPGQGDTQYF
TGCGCCAGCAGCCCGGGACAGGGAGATACGCAGTATTTT
>TRBJ2-7|TRBV7-8|-|-
CASSLDTKSEQYF
TGTGCCAGCAGCTTAGATACTAAGTCCGAGCAGTACTTC
>TRBJ2-4|TRBV5-4|-|TRBD1
CASSLAQGAKNIQYF
TGTGCCAGCAGCTTGGCACAGGGGGCCAAAAACATTCAGTACTTC